The 19 T cell receptor beta chains presented below share a single source sample, sequenced in a study of OX40 agonist ivuxolimab in advanced cancers. Sequenced by immunoSEQ multiplex PCR; TCRdb stores in-frame clones only, minus some. The sample includes 65,000 to 85,000 clones, approximately 84% seen only once; the top ten take 2%. Sample: CD4+ or CD8+ T cells sorted from blood, taken in a trial of the OX40 agonist ivuxolimab. The receptors were gathered from an adult with an advanced solid tumor such as melanoma, head and neck, liver or kidney cancer.

The rearrangement joins TRBV5-1 to TRBJ2-1; 13 bases are shared with TRBD2. V shed 4 bases, J shed 7 bases, and the junction held 5 bases outside the gene matches. CDR3 length: 15 residues. Germline V gene data show CDR1 as SGHRS and CDR2 as YFSETQ. DNA for the CDR3: TGCGCCAGCAGCAAGGGACTAGCGGGAATTAATGAGCAGTTCTTC. Translated, it gives CASSKGLAGINEQFF.

V usage is TRBV6-4 and J usage is TRBJ2-3, with 15 positions matching TRBD2. The trim removed 7 bases at V and 5 bases at J, leaving 4 bases unmatched. The V gene's germline CDR1 is MRHNA and CDR2 SNTAGT. CDR3 size: 15 residues. CDR3 sequence reads: CASTWTSGREDTQYF. DNA of the CDR3: TGTGCCAGCACTTGGACTAGCGGGAGGGAAGATACGCAGTATTTT.

V gene TRBV28 combines with J gene TRBJ2-6; D gene unclear. Germline V gives CDR1 MDHEN, CDR2 SYDVKM. V lost 7 bases and J 2 bases, leaving 15 bases between the germline ends. This CDR3 comprises 16 residues. The CDR3 reads CASTSVGFTGANVLTF. In DNA form, the CDR3 reads TGTGCCAGCACCTCGGTCGGTTTCACTGGGGCCAACGTCCTGACTTTC.

J is TRBJ2-3 and V is TRBV5-1; TRBD2 matches at 7 bases. From germline, CDR1 is SGHRS and CDR2 YFSETQ. The CDR3 is 13 residues long. V gave up 5 bases and J gave up 1 base; unmatched junction bases: 1. CDR3 protein: CASSREGTDTQYF. The CDR3 DNA follows: TGCGCCAGCAGTCGGGAGGGCACAGATACGCAGTATTTT.

The chain couples TRBV5-1 to TRBJ2-7; D gene uncertain. Germline values: CDR1 SGHRS, CDR2 YFSETQ. CDR3 size: 14 residues. Trimming removed 7 bases at V and 0 bases at J, with 14 bases between. CDR3 amino acids: CASSPGPFSYEQYF. As DNA, the CDR3 is TGCGCCAGCTCCCCGGGCCCGTTCTCCTACGAGCAGTACTTC.

Only a few counts were recorded for this clone. V is TRBV5-1 and J is TRBJ2-3, with 8 positions matching TRBD1. Per the germline V gene, CDR1 is SGHRS and CDR2 is YFSETQ. Trimming at V came to 3 bases and at J to 8 bases, leaving 8 bases not matched to a gene. The CDR3 is 14 amino acids. The CDR3 nucleotides read TGCGCCAGCAGCTCCGAGCAGGGGGCGGGTACGCAGTATTTT. Its protein is CASSSEQGAGTQYF.

The chain employs TRBV27 and TRBJ1-5; the D gene is possibly TRBD1 (5 bases). Trimming stripped 6 bases from V and 2 bases from J, with 11 bases between. CDR1 and CDR2 (germline): MNHEY, SMNVEV (reference sequence). The CDR3 is made up of 14 amino acids. The CDR3 here is CASRTGTGNQPQHF. CDR3 nucleotide sequence: TGTGCCAGCAGAACGGGGACGGGCAATCAGCCCCAGCATTTT.

This chain uses TRBV29-1 with TRBJ2-7; TRBD1 might be the D (6 bases). The CDR3 has 16 residues. The germline V gene has CDR1 SQVTM and CDR2 ANQGSEA. Between the trimmed V and J ends, which lost 1 base and 3 bases, there was a span of 19 bases. The CDR3 bases are TGCAGCGTTGAAGCCCGAAGCCTACAGGGAAACTACGAGCAGTACTTC. Amino acid sequence: CSVEARSLQGNYEQYF.

The chain uses TRBV18 and TRBJ2-2, with D tentatively TRBD1 (5 bases). The CDR3 length is 17 residues. Germline CDR1 reads KGHSH; CDR2 reads LQKENI. V was pared by 4 bases and J by 0 bases, with 15 bases between. The CDR3 sequence is CASSLYVAGSNTGELFF. DNA for the CDR3: TGTGCCAGCTCACTCTACGTAGCAGGGTCGAACACCGGGGAGCTGTTTTTT. Full variable domain (rest looked up from reference TRBV18 and TRBJ2-2): NAGVMQNPRHLVRRRGQEARLRCSPMKGHSHVYWYRQLPEEGLKFMVYLQKENIIDESGMPKERFSAEFPKEGPSILRIQQVVRGDSAAYFCASSLYVAGSNTGELFFGEGSRLTVL.

The V call is TRBV4-2, the J call TRBJ2-3; D is ambiguous. Germline V gene data show CDR1 as LGHNA and CDR2 as YNFKEQ. CDR3 length equals 15 residues. Between the trimmed V and J ends, which lost 0 bases and 3 bases, there was a span of 10 bases. This CDR3 is CASSQDEYLTDTQYF. CDR3 coding DNA: TGTGCCAGCAGCCAAGATGAGTACTTGACAGATACGCAGTATTTT.

The V and J genes are TRBV28 and TRBJ1-4; TRBD1 might be the D (6 bases). The germline V gene encodes CDR1 MDHEN and CDR2 SYDVKM. The V gene lost 11 bases and the J gene lost 2 bases, with 9 bases spanning the gap. The CDR3 is 12 residues long. The CDR3 DNA is TGTGCCGCTAGGGGGACTAATGAAAAACTGTTTTTT. As protein: CAARGTNEKLFF.

The V gene is TRBV5-1, the J gene TRBJ1-1; D is unclear. Germline loops: CDR1 SGHRS, CDR2 YFSETQ. Trimming took off 0 bases at V and 0 bases at J, with 12 bases between the two ends. The CDR3 runs 16 residues. This chain's CDR3 is CASSLASDSVNTEAFF. The CDR3 DNA reads as TGCGCCAGCAGCTTGGCCTCGGACTCCGTGAACACTGAAGCTTTCTTT.

This clone turned up a few times. This sequence joins TRBV19 and TRBJ2-3, with D unclear. CDR3 length equals 11 residues. Germline CDR1 and CDR2: LNHDA and SQIVND (reference sequence). Trimming stripped 5 bases from V and 4 bases from J, with 4 bases between. DNA of the CDR3: TGTGCCAGTAGTTACTCAGATACGCAGTATTTT. Its translation is CASSYSDTQYF.

V and J are TRBV28 and TRBJ2-5; TRBD2 matches at 13 bases. This CDR3 is built from 15 residues. After removal of 6 bases from V and 4 bases from J, the junction contained 5 bases not matched to a gene. Germline V lookup: CDR1 MDHEN, CDR2 SYDVKM. CDR3 amino acids: CASSRLAGGRETQYF. The CDR3 DNA sequence: TGTGCCAGCAGCCGACTAGCGGGGGGCCGAGAGACCCAGTACTTC.

The chain is built from TRBV5-1 and TRBJ1-1; D call uncertain. Between the trimmed V and J ends, which lost 0 bases and 1 base, there was a span of 7 bases. Germline values: CDR1 SGHRS, CDR2 YFSETQ. This CDR3 comprises 14 residues. CDR3 in amino acids: CASSLDRGNTEAFF. The CDR3 DNA sequence: TGCGCCAGCAGCTTGGATCGGGGGAACACTGAAGCTTTCTTT.

The genes are TRBV25-1 and TRBJ1-5; D unresolved. This CDR3 is 12 amino acids long. Trimming took 3 bases from V and 5 from J, leaving 5 bases between them. The germline CDR1 and CDR2 sequences are MGHDK and SYGVNS. CDR3 loop: CASSEMDQPQHF. The CDR3 DNA follows: TGTGCCAGCAGTGAGATGGATCAGCCCCAGCATTTT.

The rearrangement links TRBV14 to TRBJ2-7; D might be TRBD1 or TRBD2, each matching 5 bases. Deletions cut 4 bases from V and 0 bases from J, with 10 bases between. The CDR3 has 14 residues. The germline V gene encodes CDR1 SGHDN and CDR2 FVKESK. In nucleotides, the CDR3 is TGTGCCAGCAGCCCGGGACGGAGCTCCTACGAGCAGTACTTC. Its translation: CASSPGRSSYEQYF.

V is TRBV6-1 and J is TRBJ1-5; D remains unclear. The CDR3 covers 14 residues. Trimming cost V 4 bases and J 4 bases, with 11 bases left between them. Germline CDR1 reads MNHNS; CDR2 reads SASEGT. CDR3 loop: CASSVVGYNQPQHF. The CDR3 coding sequence is TGTGCCAGCAGTGTAGTGGGGTATAATCAGCCCCAGCATTTT.

The chain recombines TRBV28 with TRBJ2-7; D remains unclear. Germline CDR1 MDHEN, CDR2 SYDVKM. The V end lost 5 bases, the J end lost 0 bases, and 11 bases lay between the germline ends. The CDR3 is 14 amino acids. Here the CDR3 DNA reads TGTGCCAGCAGTCAGCCCGGGCTCTCCTACGAGCAGTACTTC. Encoded protein: CASSQPGLSYEQYF.